Each of the 19 T cell receptor beta chains below was sequenced from the same sample in a study of cytomegalovirus exposure and HLA in healthy donors (dated by TCRdb to about 2017). The library was produced with the immunoSEQ multiplex PCR assay. For the multiplex PCR, a mixture combining 60 forward primers for TCR Vbeta segments and 13 reverse primers for TCR Jbeta segments was used. TCRdb took this table from immuneACCESS and kept in-frame rearrangements with V and J called. Such tables lack part of the clones; where checked against another copy, unresolved V genes explain under half of the gap, and the rest is unexplained. Across this sample there are about 160,000 clones, with roughly four fifths seen only once. Clones ranked in the top ten supply about 1.9% of the sample. The sample was PBMCs. These receptor sequences come from a woman in her late teens or twenties in good health and CMV-seronegative.

The V gene is TRBV5-5, the J gene TRBJ2-7; unclear D gene. V lost 2 bases to trimming and J lost 0 bases, with 12 bases between them. CDR1 and CDR2 from the germline V gene are SGHKS and YYEKEE (reference sequence). The CDR3 is 15 amino acids. For the CDR3, the DNA is TGTGCCAGCAGCTTCATGGGCCTGAGCTCCTACGAGCAGTACTTC. Its translation: CASSFMGLSSYEQYF.

The V call is TRBV4-2, the J call TRBJ2-1; D gene uncertain. The CDR3 length is 14 residues. V was shortened by 1 base and J by 10 bases, with 14 bases between the two germline ends. Germline CDR1 is LGHNA and CDR2 is YNFKEQ. CDR3 sequence reads: CASSQALRPEEQFF. The DNA for the CDR3 is TGTGCCAGCAGCCAAGCCCTCCGACCGGAGGAGCAGTTCTTC.

The chain carries TRBV28 and TRBJ2-1; D ambiguous. V was trimmed by 10 bases and J by 0 bases, leaving 16 bases between them. This CDR3 region has 15 residues. Looked up from germline, CDR1 is MDHEN and CDR2 is SYDVKM. DNA for the CDR3: TGTGCCACCAAAGAGTCAGGTAGCTCCTACAATGAGCAGTTCTTC. Translated: CATKESGSSYNEQFF.

This chain joins TRBV7-3 and TRBJ2-3, with 8 bases matching TRBD2. The CDR3 length is 17 residues. Germline CDR1 is SGHTA and CDR2 is FQGTGA. V was pared by 0 bases and J by 3 bases, with 8 bases of the junction left unmatched. DNA of the CDR3: TGTGCCAGCAGCTTAACGGGGGGGGCGGGAGGTACAGATACGCAGTATTTT. Translated, it gives CASSLTGGAGGTDTQYF.

The rearrangement links TRBV25-1 to TRBJ1-1, with a possible D match to TRBD1 (6 bases). This CDR3 contains 13 residues. Trimming left V 5 bases short and J 4 bases short, with 11 bases between. Germline values: CDR1 MGHDK, CDR2 SYGVNS. This chain's CDR3 is CASSLQGVTEAFF. The DNA of the CDR3 is TGTGCCAGCAGTTTACAGGGCGTCACTGAAGCTTTCTTT.

This clone has more than one count but fewer than ten. V gene TRBV15 combines with J gene TRBJ1-6; no reliable D call. The ends were cut back, 0 bases at V and 8 bases at J, with 14 bases in the middle. The CDR3 length is 16 residues. Germline CDR1 reads LNHNV; CDR2 reads YYDKDF (reference sequence). CDR3 in amino acids: CATSRDLGSTDSPLHF. The CDR3 coding sequence is TGTGCCACCAGCAGAGATCTAGGCAGCACCGATTCACCCCTCCACTTT.

The CDR3 loop is CASSPGLAAPPDTQYF. CDR3 nucleotide sequence: TGTGCCAGCAGCCCGGGACTAGCGGCCCCTCCAGATACGCAGTATTTT. This rearrangement joins TRBV7-6 to TRBJ2-3; TRBD2 matches 11 bases. Unmatched junction bases numbered 8, after V lost 5 bases and J lost 4 bases. The CDR3 extends over 16 amino acids. From germline, CDR1 is SGHVS and CDR2 FNYEAQ.

V and J are TRBV29-1 and TRBJ2-1; TRBD1 might be the D (5 bases). Trimming removed 2 bases at V and 0 bases at J, with 14 bases between. The CDR3 is 16 residues long. Germline values: CDR1 SQVTM, CDR2 ANQGSEA. CDR3 residues: CSVESPQGSSYNEQFF. In DNA form, the CDR3 reads TGCAGCGTTGAATCTCCCCAGGGAAGCTCCTACAATGAGCAGTTCTTC.

The chain uses TRBV28 and TRBJ1-2, with D tentatively TRBD1 (5 bases). Trimming stripped 1 base from V and 8 bases from J, with 11 bases between. This CDR3 has 13 amino acids. CDR1 and CDR2 from the germline V gene are MDHEN and SYDVKM. The CDR3 sequence is CASSLFRVQGYTF. In DNA, the CDR3 is TGTGCCAGCAGTTTATTCAGGGTTCAGGGCTACACCTTC.

The chain is built from TRBV7-2 and TRBJ1-2; 8 bases fit TRBD1. J was trimmed by 8 bases and V by 4 bases; bases with no gene match: 9. The CDR3 length is 14 residues. Germline loops: CDR1 SGHTA, CDR2 FQGNSA. The DNA of the CDR3 is TGTGCCAGCAGCTCTTTGACAGGGGATAAGGGCTACACCTTC. It specifies CASSSLTGDKGYTF.

This clone was seen only once. This chain connects TRBV6-6 to TRBJ1-5; D unresolved. The V gene's germline CDR1 is MNHNY and CDR2 SVGAGI (reference sequence). The CDR3 totals 12 residues. V lost 2 bases and J 5 bases, leaving 4 bases between the germline ends. The CDR3: CASSYTYQPQHF. Written as DNA, the CDR3 is TGTGCCAGCAGTTACACATATCAGCCCCAGCATTTT.

This clone occurred once. This rearrangement joins TRBV2 to TRBJ2-1; TRBD2 matches 8 bases. The V gene end was trimmed by 7 bases and the J gene end by 3 bases; junction bases not matched to a gene: 5. Germline CDR1 SNHLY, CDR2 FYNNEI. The length of the CDR3 is 14 residues. This chain's CDR3 is CASMSGSLYNEQFF. For the CDR3, the DNA is TGTGCCAGCATGAGCGGGAGCCTCTACAATGAGCAGTTCTTC.

This clone was detected only a few times. The chain combines TRBV27 with TRBJ2-7; D perhaps matches TRBD2 (6 bases). Trimming removed 8 bases from V and 7 bases from J, with 18 bases in between. Germline V CDR1 and CDR2: MNHEY, SMNVEV (reference sequence). This CDR3 is 13 amino acids long. CDR3 sequence (DNA): TGTGCCAGCTTCTCCACTAGCTCAAAAGAGCAGTACTTC. Translation: CASFSTSSKEQYF.

V usage is TRBV7-6 and J usage is TRBJ1-1; a possible D gene is TRBD1 (5 bases). This CDR3 contains 16 residues. The germline V gene has CDR1 SGHVS and CDR2 FNYEAQ. Deletions cut 4 bases from V and 0 bases from J, with 15 bases between. CDR3 loop: CASSSQPGGLNTEAFF. The DNA for the CDR3 is TGTGCCAGCAGCTCCCAGCCTGGGGGGTTGAACACTGAAGCTTTCTTT. The variable domain in full, completed from reference TRBV7-6 and TRBJ1-1, reads GAGVSQSPRYKVTKRGQDVALRCDPISGHVSLYWYRQALGQGPEFLTYFNYEAQQDKSGLPNDRFSAERPEGSISTLTIQRTEQRDSAMYRCASSSQPGGLNTEAFFGQGTRLTVV.

The V and J genes are TRBV10-1 and TRBJ1-6; D is undetermined. V dropped 0 bases and J dropped 8 bases, with 5 bases sitting between them. The CDR3 loop spans 13 amino acids. CDR1 is WNHNN, CDR2 SYGVQD, per germline (reference sequence). Here the CDR3 reads CASSESRYSPLHF. The CDR3 bases are TGCGCCAGCAGTGAGTCCCGGTATTCACCCCTCCACTTT.

The CDR3 sequence is CASNTGFSGANVLTF. The CDR3 DNA reads as TGTGCCAGCAACACAGGGTTCTCTGGGGCCAACGTCCTGACTTTC. This chain joins TRBV6-5 and TRBJ2-6, with D possibly matching TRBD1 (6 bases). The CDR3 is 15 residues long. The germline gives CDR1 MNHEY, CDR2 SVGAGI. With 7 bases removed from V and 0 bases from J, the gap between germline ends came to 10 bases.

This clone was observed a single time. The chain has TRBV4-1 and TRBJ1-1; 10 nucleotides agree with TRBD1. Trimming took 3 bases from V and 1 from J; bases not matched to a gene: 8. The germline V gene has CDR1 MGHRA and CDR2 YSYEKL. This CDR3 has 17 amino acids. Written as DNA, the CDR3 is TGCGCCAGCAGCCAGCCTGACAGGGGGCTGAGGAACACTGAAGCTTTCTTT. This translates into CASSQPDRGLRNTEAFF.

This clone was seen a handful of times. The CDR3 loop is CASSPLRGTSAYNEQFF. The CDR3 DNA is TGTGCCAGCAGCCCCTTGAGGGGGACTAGCGCCTACAATGAGCAGTTCTTC. This rearrangement joins TRBV7-9 to TRBJ2-1; 10 positions agree with TRBD2. Trimming removed 5 bases from V and 2 bases from J; junction bases left unmatched: 9. Per the germline V gene, CDR1 is SEHNR and CDR2 is FQNEAQ (reference sequence). CDR3 length equals 17 residues.

This clone was observed a few times. Additional DNA sequences in this sample encode the identical CDR3. This chain connects TRBV5-1 to TRBJ2-7; the D gene is possibly TRBD1 (6 bases). Per germline, CDR1 SGHRS and CDR2 YFSETQ. V was shortened by 0 bases and J by 7 bases, with 8 bases between the two germline ends. This CDR3 spans 12 amino acids. CDR3 protein: CASSLVGAEQYF. DNA of the CDR3: TGCGCCAGCAGCTTGGTGGGGGCAGAGCAGTACTTC.